The 5 T cell receptor beta chains presented below share a single source sample, sequenced in a study of control samples from healthy donors and cancer patients. The repertoire was sequenced with immunoSEQ multiplex PCR; TCRdb's copy has only in-frame clones and lacks some. The repertoire holds around 7,800 clones, with approximately 82% as singletons. Material: PBMCs. These receptor sequences come from a man aged 65 to 85 with lung cancer.

The chain joins TRBV7-6 to TRBJ1-6; D is unclear. Germline V gene sequence: CDR1 SGHVS, CDR2 FNYEAQ. The CDR3 length is 14 residues. The ends were cut back, 3 bases at V and 10 bases at J, with 13 bases in the middle. This chain's CDR3 is CASSFGGLGSPLHF. CDR3 coding DNA: TGTGCCAGCAGCTTCGGAGGTTTGGGGTCACCCCTCCACTTT.

The rearrangement links TRBV10-3 to TRBJ1-5; the D gene is possibly TRBD1 (6 bases). Between the trimmed V and J ends, which lost 3 bases and 3 bases, there was a span of 12 bases. From germline, CDR1 is ENHRY and CDR2 SYGVKD. The CDR3 length is 15 residues. CDR3 DNA sequence: TGTGCCATCAGTGACTACGGGACAAACAATCAGCCCCAGCATTTT. This gives the protein CAISDYGTNNQPQHF.

CDR3 DNA: TGTGCCAGCAGTTACTCGGGATTCAGGGGTGACTACGAGCAGTACTTC. Encoded protein: CASSYSGFRGDYEQYF. The chain uses TRBV6-5 and TRBJ2-7; D possibly corresponds to TRBD1 (6 bases). The CDR3 runs to 16 residues. Germline values: CDR1 MNHEY, CDR2 SVGAGI. Trimming left V 0 bases short and J 3 bases short, with 15 bases between.

This chain links TRBV6-5 with TRBJ2-1; no reliable D call. CDR1 is MNHEY, CDR2 SVGAGI, per germline. The CDR3 runs to 11 residues. With 2 bases removed from V and 8 bases from J, the gap between germline ends came to 4 bases. The CDR3 coding sequence is TGTGCCAGCAGTTACGGGTATGAGCAGTTCTTC. It codes for CASSYGYEQFF.

The gene calls are TRBV5-1 and TRBJ2-7; 7 nucleotides align to TRBD2. This CDR3 spans 15 amino acids. Looked up from germline, CDR1 is SGHRS and CDR2 is YFSETQ. Trimming took 5 bases from V and 0 from J; bases not matched to a gene: 8. CDR3 nucleotides: TGCGCCAGCAGACTAGCGTGGATAGGCTCCTACGAGCAGTACTTC. Its protein is CASRLAWIGSYEQYF.